The present T cell receptor beta chain was sequenced within a study of cytomegalovirus exposure and HLA in healthy donors. As for the study in general: Researchers previously reported finding 117 million unique TCR beta sequences from approximately 200 million T cells. Notes on the study in general: A later analysis reportedly found fewer N-insertions in an Asian-associated ancestry cluster than the roughly 670-donor mean. The authors confirmed in vitro that three CMV-associated chains were specific for CMV antigens. CMV serostatus stood as the only immune exposure information on hand.

In regard to this clone: Its antigen is unknown.

J gave up 4 bases and V 9 bases, and 7 bases lay outside the gene matches. The germline gives CDR1 MNHEY, CDR2 SVGAGI. The CDR3 length is 14 residues. The PCR contained 60 Vbeta and 13 Jbeta primers. The protocol was immunoSEQ multiplex PCR, while the TCRdb copy is restricted to in-frame clones and leaves out a portion. Seen here are around 140,000 clones, 70% observed once, and the top ten hold 2% to 2.5%. Sequenced: PBMCs. The sequence was collected from an older woman in good health and CMV-seropositive. The chain links TRBV6-5 to TRBJ2-1; 9 bases agree with TRBD1. The CDR3 region is CASAGTGLYNEQFF. CDR3 sequence (DNA): TGTGCCAGTGCCGGGACAGGGTTGTACAATGAGCAGTTCTTC.